Each of the 18 T cell receptor beta chains below was sequenced from the same sample in a study of blood T cell repertoires in COVID-19. Assay used: immunoSEQ multiplex PCR; TCRdb lists only in-frame clones, some missing. The table includes roughly 150,000 clones, more than 85% detected once. Specimen: peripheral blood. The receptors stem from a woman older than 75 with COVID-19, enrolled during active disease.

This chain joins TRBV5-1 and TRBJ2-1; maybe TRBD2 (6 bases). CDR1 SGHRS and CDR2 YFSETQ come from the germline V gene. V lost 0 bases, J lost 4 bases, and 8 bases lay in between. CDR3 length: 14 residues. The CDR3: CASSLGGGYNEQFF. Here the CDR3 DNA reads TGCGCCAGCAGCTTGGGTGGGGGGTACAATGAGCAGTTCTTC.

The V call is TRBV7-3, the J call TRBJ1-4; D is unresolved. Deletions cut 2 bases from V and 2 bases from J, with 9 bases between. Germline-derived CDR1 and CDR2 are SGHTA and FQGTGA. The CDR3 is 15 amino acids. The CDR3 protein is CASSLGAGTNEKLFF. DNA of the CDR3: TGTGCCAGCAGCTTAGGTGCAGGCACTAATGAAAAACTGTTTTTT.

This chain links TRBV6-5 with TRBJ2-7; the D gene is possibly TRBD1 (6 bases). The germline V and J ends were trimmed by 6 bases and 4 bases, with 16 bases remaining between them. CDR1 and CDR2 (germline): MNHEY, SVGAGI. This CDR3 spans 14 amino acids. CDR3 sequence reads: CASRGALGVYEQYF. CDR3 in DNA: TGTGCCAGCAGGGGGGCCCTTGGGGTGTACGAGCAGTACTTC.

This chain joins TRBV18 and TRBJ1-1; D is uncertain. The CDR3 extends over 14 amino acids. CDR1 KGHSH and CDR2 LQKENI come from the germline V gene. The V end was cut by 3 bases, the J end by 1 base, with 9 bases between. CDR3 DNA: TGTGCCAGCTCACCCTCGGTGCAGAACACTGAAGCTTTCTTT. Amino acids: CASSPSVQNTEAFF. The variable domain in full, with the rest retrieved from reference TRBV18 and TRBJ1-1, is NAGVMQNPRHLVRRRGQEARLRCSPMKGHSHVYWYRQLPEEGLKFMVYLQKENIIDESGMPKERFSAEFPKEGPSILRIQQVVRGDSAAYFCASSPSVQNTEAFFGQGTRLTVV.

The chain has TRBV28 and TRBJ2-1, with 8 bases aligning to TRBD2. In germline, CDR1 is MDHEN, CDR2 SYDVKM. This CDR3 region has 15 residues. Unmatched junction bases numbered 9, after V lost 3 bases and J lost 8 bases. The CDR3 loop reads CASSFSGGRKDEQFF. CDR3 coding DNA: TGTGCCAGCAGTTTCAGCGGCGGGAGGAAAGATGAGCAGTTCTTC.

The V and J genes are TRBV19 and TRBJ1-2; D may be TRBD1 (6 bases). The CDR3 consists of 13 residues. V was clipped by 0 bases and J by 6 bases, with 8 bases between them. The V gene's germline CDR1 is LNHDA and CDR2 SQIVND (reference sequence). The CDR3 reads CASSIDRGDGYTF. CDR3 nucleotides: TGTGCCAGTAGTATAGACAGGGGAGATGGCTACACCTTC. The variable domain in full, with the rest retrieved from reference TRBV19 and TRBJ1-2, is DGGITQSPKYLFRKEGQNVTLSCEQNLNHDAMYWYRQDPGQGLRLIYYSQIVNDFQKGDIAEGYSVSREKKESFPLTVTSAQKNPTAFYLCASSIDRGDGYTFGSGTRLTVV.

This clone came up many times. The chain is built from TRBV10-3 and TRBJ2-7; 10 nucleotides line up with TRBD2. Losses at the gene ends were 2 bases for V and 6 bases for J; bases not matched to a gene: 7. This CDR3 is built from 15 residues. Germline V gene sequence: CDR1 ENHRY, CDR2 SYGVKD. The CDR3 DNA is TGTGCCATCAGTGAGCGCCTAGCGGGAGTTCCCGAGCAGTACTTC. Amino acids: CAISERLAGVPEQYF.

As concerns this clone: The sample has other DNA sequences that encode this CDR3 too. The genes are TRBV27 and TRBJ1-1; D is unclear. CDR3 length: 13 amino acids. Germline lookup yields CDR1 MNHEY and CDR2 SMNVEV (reference sequence). With 6 bases removed from V and 1 base from J, the gap between germline ends came to 9 bases. This CDR3 is CASSFRENTEAFF. The CDR3 DNA sequence: TGTGCCAGCAGCTTTCGGGAGAACACTGAAGCTTTCTTT.

The rearrangement uses TRBV28 and TRBJ2-7; 7 bases line up with TRBD2. V shed 6 bases, J shed 4 bases, and the junction held 12 bases outside the gene matches. This CDR3 is 15 amino acids long. CDR1 MDHEN and CDR2 SYDVKM come from the germline V gene. CDR3 nucleotide sequence: TGTGCCAGCAGCGATCCCCGGGACTATTCTTACGAGCAGTACTTC. It codes for CASSDPRDYSYEQYF.

Notes on this clone: Relative to the germline gene, one junction end is altered; a read error may explain this. The chain links TRBV7-7 to TRBJ2-2; the D gene is possibly TRBD1 (6 bases). The CDR3 runs to 15 residues. CDR1 and CDR2 from the germline V gene are SSHAT and FNYEAQ (reference sequence). The CDR3 loop reads CASSQNLQGTGELFF. The CDR3 bases are TGTGCTAGCAGCCAGAATCTACAGGGAACCGGGGAGCTGTTTTTT.

The CDR3 here is CASSQGASGSWDEQFF. The CDR3 DNA reads as TGCGCCAGCAGCCAAGGAGCTAGCGGGAGTTGGGATGAGCAGTTCTTC. J is TRBJ2-1 and V is TRBV4-3; 10 bases are shared with TRBD2. Trimming cost V 1 base and J 8 bases; bases outside gene matches: 8. This CDR3 contains 16 residues. The germline CDR1 and CDR2 sequences are LGHNA and YSLEER.

The chain carries TRBV5-1 and TRBJ1-6, with unresolved D. The CDR3 consists of 13 residues. V was shortened by 4 bases and J by 11 bases, with 13 bases between the two germline ends. Germline CDR1 SGHRS, CDR2 YFSETQ. The DNA for the CDR3 is TGCGCCAGCAGCCGAGGAGAGGCCCCACCCCTCCACTTT. Its translation: CASSRGEAPPLHF.

The chain is built from TRBV19 and TRBJ1-3; 8 bases map to TRBD1. The CDR3 runs 16 residues. Looked up from germline, CDR1 is LNHDA and CDR2 is SQIVND (reference sequence). With V trimmed by 6 bases and J by 2 bases, 9 bases remained unmatched. DNA of the CDR3: TGTGCCAGTAGCTACCTCGTGGACAGGGCTGGAAACACCATATATTTT. The encoded protein is CASSYLVDRAGNTIYF.

This clone was seen only once. V is TRBV7-9 and J is TRBJ1-1; tentatively, D is TRBD1 (6 bases). Trimming shortened V by 2 bases and J by 7 bases, and 20 bases separated the two germline ends. CDR1 and CDR2 from the germline V gene are SEHNR and FQNEAQ (reference sequence). The CDR3 extends over 16 amino acids. The CDR3 is CASSLLGGRGNREAFF. CDR3 nucleotides: TGTGCCAGCAGCTTATTGGGCGGCAGGGGAAATCGTGAAGCTTTCTTT.

The CDR3 nucleotides are TGTGCCAGCAGTTATAACAGGGGGAGCTCTGGGGCCAACGTCCTGACTTTC. Its translation is CASSYNRGSSGANVLTF. V gene TRBV6-2 or TRBV6-3 combines with J gene TRBJ2-6; 8 bases fit TRBD1. The germline gives CDR1 MNHEY, CDR2 SVGEGT. Trimming cost V 3 bases and J 0 bases; bases outside gene matches: 4. The CDR3 has 17 residues.

Concerning this clone: A read error may account for a junction end that differs from germline. The rearrangement links TRBV4-3 to TRBJ2-3, with 8 nucleotides matching TRBD2. CDR3 length equals 12 residues. Germline CDR1 reads LGHNA; CDR2 reads YSLEER. The CDR3: CASARGAGEPSF. CDR3 nucleotide sequence: TGCGCCAGCGCTCGGGGAGCGGGGGAGCCCAGTTTT.

This chain uses TRBV7-8 with TRBJ1-4; TRBD1 agrees at 7 bases. CDR3 length equals 16 residues. V was pared by 3 bases and J by 2 bases, with 6 bases of the junction left unmatched. From germline, CDR1 is SGHVS and CDR2 FQNEAQ. CDR3 sequence: CASSFATGLTNEKLFF. As DNA, the CDR3 is TGTGCCAGCAGCTTCGCGACAGGGCTTACTAATGAAAAACTGTTTTTT.

This rearrangement joins TRBV28 to TRBJ2-7; 8 bases line up with TRBD1. J was trimmed by 4 bases and V by 3 bases; bases with no gene match: 11. The germline CDR1 and CDR2 sequences are MDHEN and SYDVKM. This CDR3 region has 16 residues. The CDR3 is CASSFTFFRTGYEQYF. Written as DNA, the CDR3 is TGTGCCAGCAGTTTTACGTTTTTCCGGACAGGGTACGAGCAGTACTTC. Full variable domain (rest looked up from reference TRBV28 and TRBJ2-7): DVKVTQSSRYLVKRTGEKVFLECVQDMDHENMFWYRQDPGLGLRLIYFSYDVKMKEKGDIPEGYSVSREKKERFSLILESASTNQTSMYLCASSFTFFRTGYEQYFGPGTRLTVT.